This is a list of T cell receptor beta chains from one sample in a study of T-cell reconstitution after alpha-beta-depleted transplantation in children. Using its own MiXCR run on the PCR reads, TCRdb lists one record per CDR3 protein. Of about 300,000 distinct CDR3 sequences detected, around 9.1% appear once; the ten largest clones hold approximately 7%. The starting material was PBMCs, obtained before TCRalphabeta/CD19-depleted stem cell transplant. Source of these receptors: a boy under three years old with acute myeloid leukemia, due to receive a stem cell transplant. Both conserved end residues are trimmed from each CDR3. Fields, in order: J gene, V gene, D gene, CDR3 protein. The D gene is left open where the match is weak.

TRBJ1-5 | TRBV30 | NA | AWSPRGDQPQH
TRBJ1-6 | TRBV11-2 | NA | ASSLVAGIGSYNSPLH
TRBJ2-7 | TRBV7-2 | TRBD1 | ASSGRDRLYYEQY
TRBJ1-2 | TRBV20-1 | TRBD1 | SAIDTLTGMNYGYT
TRBJ2-1 | TRBV7-9 | TRBD2 | ASSRGLAGAYNEQF
TRBJ2-7 | TRBV4-3 | TRBD2 | ASSQDRLLAGRDEQY
TRBJ1-1 | TRBV29-1 | NA | SVGQILNTEAF
TRBJ2-5 | TRBV12-3/TRBV12-4 | TRBD2 | ASSLGVTRGSQETQY
TRBJ2-1 | TRBV7-2 | NA | ASSPNPSSYNEQF
TRBJ2-7 | TRBV7-8 | TRBD1 | ASSLVTGDYEQY
TRBJ2-1 | TRBV12-3/TRBV12-4 | NA | ASSLWGFYNEQF
TRBJ1-5 | TRBV7-7 | NA | ASSLELGDDRINQPQH
TRBJ1-2 | TRBV20-1 | NA | SARDQQGYT
TRBJ1-5 | TRBV12-3/TRBV12-4 | NA | ASSLGVVPQH
TRBJ1-1 | TRBV7-2 | NA | ASSLGWGGSGYTEAF
TRBJ2-2 | TRBV7-9 | NA | ASSSRGTGELF
TRBJ2-1 | TRBV10-2 | NA | ASSGGRSLRAQF
TRBJ2-1 | TRBV7-2 | NA | ASSSRVNYNEQF
TRBJ2-1 | TRBV20-1 | TRBD2 | SAYLAEAYNEQF
TRBJ2-2 | TRBV2 | NA | ASSDEGPNTGELF
TRBJ2-3 | TRBV10-3 | TRBD1 | AISDGQGGTDTQY
TRBJ2-7 | TRBV28 | TRBD2 | ASSSFGTSGRRYEQY
TRBJ1-1 | TRBV3-1 | NA | ASSQSPLRNTEAF
TRBJ2-5 | TRBV6-5 | TRBD2 | ASSYGRAGGRQETQY
TRBJ2-1 | TRBV12-3/TRBV12-4 | NA | ASSFGGGEQF
TRBJ2-7 | TRBV15 | TRBD2 | ATSRAFTGTSNYEQY
TRBJ2-7 | TRBV18 | NA | ASSPGGLRSSYEQY
TRBJ1-1 | TRBV6-1 | NA | ASSEVWDQAF
TRBJ2-6 | TRBV20-1 | TRBD1 | SARVEDRDSGANVLT
TRBJ2-1 | TRBV6-1 | NA | ASSAEYNEQF
TRBJ1-4 | TRBV5-1 | NA | ASSLGGTNEKLY
TRBJ2-5 | TRBV12-3/TRBV12-4 | NA | ASSFVGWETQY
TRBJ2-2 | TRBV4-1 | NA | ASRRGVANTGELF
TRBJ2-7 | TRBV28 | TRBD2 | ATLSGISYEQY
TRBJ2-1 | TRBV5-1 | TRBD2 | ASSGTGGSYNEQF
TRBJ1-2 | TRBV20-1 | NA | SARDPDSLILNGYT
TRBJ2-1 | TRBV6-5 | NA | ASSPSDYTPYNEQF
TRBJ2-5 | TRBV29-1 | NA | SVPHETQY
TRBJ2-3 | TRBV7-2 | NA | ASSLSVGGSTDTQY
TRBJ2-7 | TRBV6-2/TRBV6-3 | TRBD1 | ASSPLRTGTTYEQY
TRBJ2-2 | TRBV3-1 | NA | ASSQSRTGVANTGELF
TRBJ1-1 | TRBV25-1 | NA | ASSEKAQNTEAF